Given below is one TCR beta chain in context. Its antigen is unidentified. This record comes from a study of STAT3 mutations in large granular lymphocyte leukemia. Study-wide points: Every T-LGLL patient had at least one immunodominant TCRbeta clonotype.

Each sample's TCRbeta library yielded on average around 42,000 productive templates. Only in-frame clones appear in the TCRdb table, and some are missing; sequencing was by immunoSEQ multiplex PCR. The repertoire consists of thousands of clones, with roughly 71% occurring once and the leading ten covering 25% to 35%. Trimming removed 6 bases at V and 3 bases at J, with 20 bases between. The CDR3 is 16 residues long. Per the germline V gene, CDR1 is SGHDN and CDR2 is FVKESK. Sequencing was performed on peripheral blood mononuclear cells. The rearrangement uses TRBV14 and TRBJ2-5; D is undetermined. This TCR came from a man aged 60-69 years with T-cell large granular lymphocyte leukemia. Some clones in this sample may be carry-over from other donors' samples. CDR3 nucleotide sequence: TGTGCCAGCAGTCGTACGGGTCCCCTAAGCGAAGAGACCCAGTACTTC. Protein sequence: CASSRTGPLSEETQYF.